This T cell receptor (beta chain) appears in the sequencing data of a study of tumor-infiltrating lymphocytes in glioblastoma multiforme. Overall study results and limits: Clone frequencies may be distorted by unequal TCR transcripts per cell.

By share, this clonotype counts as medium-sized. Its specificity is not known. It may be a read error: a sequence one base away is much more abundant. This CDR3 fails to terminate in the conserved phenylalanine or tryptophan, so it likely reflects a read error. V trimming: 5 bases; J trimming: 3 bases; junction bases outside the gene matches: 7. Germline values: CDR1 SGHAT, CDR2 FQNNGV. The CDR3 length is 14 residues. Multiple V-beta primers and a C-beta primer amplified TCRB from RNA. These TCRB libraries lack any described unique molecular identifiers. TCRdb itself ran the multiplex PCR reads through MiXCR, one entry per CDR3 protein. The data show 15,000 to 20,000 distinct CDR3 sequences, with about 70% seen just once and 18% held by the top ten.

The sequence derives from a male donor with glioblastoma. This sequence joins TRBV11-2 and TRBJ2-7; TRBD1 matches 7 bases. The sequencing input was peripheral blood. The CDR3 DNA follows: TGTGCCAGCAGCCCACAGGGGAAAAACTACGAGCAGTACCTC. It encodes CASSPQGKNYEQYL.